This TCR beta chain comes out of a study of lymphopenia after photon versus proton radiotherapy. From germline, CDR1 is KGHSH and CDR2 LQKENI. J lost 5 bases, V lost 3 bases, and 11 bases had no gene match. The CDR3 length is 16 residues. Produced via immunoSEQ multiplex PCR; TCRdb's table is partial and in-frame only. The sample records 75,000 or so clones, around 82% being singletons. In regard to this clone: The antigen remains unidentified.

Study observations and caveats: After the lymphocyte nadir, photon-treated repertoires showed oligoclonal expansion, especially of CD8+ Temra cells. Better survival with proton therapy was suggested as possible, not demonstrated. Photon-treated patients lost naive T cells and TCR diversity; proton-treated stayed stable. Post-nadir TCR diversity decline inversely tracked overall survival among those who died.

This clonotype was obtained from a man in his 60s with pancreatic cancer. The specimen comprised peripheral blood, sampled from a patient treated with proton-based radiotherapy. This rearrangement joins TRBV18 to TRBJ2-7; TRBD2 matches at 9 bases. This chain's CDR3 is CASSPTRAGGSHEQYF. CDR3 bases: TGTGCCAGCTCACCCACGAGGGCGGGAGGGTCCCACGAGCAGTACTTC.